This T cell receptor beta chain was recorded in a study of T cells after yellow fever vaccination. This clonotype showed up many times. Its antigen is still unknown. In TCRdb, the 5' RACE reads were re-called with MiXCR into one record per CDR3 protein. Of around 360,000 distinct CDR3 sequences in the sample, about 9.9% were seen once. V was pared by 5 bases and J by 4 bases, with 10 bases of the junction left unmatched. The CDR3 contains 15 residues. Regarding the study as a whole: Reappearance after the booster was observed for most primary-vaccination clones (roughly 97% CD4, over 75% CD8). A minor fraction of clonotypes spanned both CD4 and CD8 compartments.

The J gene is TRBJ1-2, the V gene TRBV12-3 or TRBV12-4; TRBD1 matches 7 bases. This TCR was sampled from a man aged 18 to 29 who received the YFV17D yellow fever vaccine. Sequences were derived from PBMCs, sampled on the day of the first yellow fever vaccination. The CDR3 coding sequence is TGTGCCAGCAGTACAAGACAGGGAGGTAGCTATGGCTACACCTTC. Translating it yields CASSTRQGGSYGYTF.